This T cell receptor (beta chain) was retrieved from a study of PD-L1 blockade in urothelial cancer. Study overall: When blood samples were assessed, the median T cell count was about 130,000.

Specified time point: pretreatment peripheral blood. Pretreatment and on-treatment samples were taken, numbering 1 to 8 per patient. Using immunoSEQ multiplex PCR, the repertoire was profiled, and TCRdb retains in-frame clones only, with some absent. This table holds approximately 55,000 clones, around 84% found once. Only one count was recorded for this clone. V gave up 5 bases and J gave up 4 bases, with 18 bases separating them. Per germline, CDR1 SGHVS and CDR2 FQNEAQ. CDR3 size: 16 residues. This sequence was found in a man in his 60s with urothelial cancer. This chain uses TRBV7-8 with TRBJ1-5; tentative D call: TRBD1 (6 bases). The sample consisted of PBMCs, taken around atezolizumab (anti-PD-L1) treatment. The CDR3 loop reads CASSLFPGTPNQPQHF. CDR3 in DNA: TGTGCCAGCAGCCTCTTTCCCGGGACACCAAATCAGCCCCAGCATTTT.